The 19 T cell receptor beta chains presented below share a single source sample, sequenced in a study of T cells in Graves' hyperthyroidism and ophthalmopathy. Amplification of TCR beta CDR3 regions was performed using RNA transcripts as template. The TCR CDR3 first-round RT-PCR relied on the HTBI primer set. Via MiXCR, TCRdb re-called the multiplex PCR reads, giving one row per CDR3 protein. The sample includes about 530,000 distinct CDR3 sequences, 17% of them seen just once. The sequenced material came from blood. These receptors were collected from a woman aged 18-29 years with Graves' ophthalmopathy.

This clonotype occurred a few times. The chain employs TRBV5-8 and TRBJ2-3; D gene uncertain. This CDR3 has 14 residues. V dropped 7 bases and J dropped 0 bases, with 12 bases sitting between them. The germline V gene has CDR1 SGHTS and CDR2 YDEGEE. The CDR3 region is CASAMSASTDTQYF. In DNA, the CDR3 is TGTGCCAGCGCGATGTCAGCTAGCACAGATACGCAGTATTTT. Together with reference TRBV5-8 and TRBJ2-3, the CDR3 gives the full variable domain: EAGVTQSPTHLIKTRGQQATLRCSPISGHTSVYWYQQALGLGLQFLLWYDEGEERNRGNFPPRFSGRQFPNYSSELNVNALELEDSALYLCASAMSASTDTQYFGPGTRLTVL.

The chain links TRBV6-1 to TRBJ1-4, with D unresolved. This CDR3 comprises 15 residues. Trimming removed 5 bases from V and 7 bases from J, with 17 bases in between. Germline loops: CDR1 MNHNS, CDR2 SASEGT. CDR3: CASSSRRGRGEKLFF. As DNA, the CDR3 is TGTGCCAGCAGTTCGCGTCGCGGGCGAGGTGAAAAACTGTTTTTT.

This rearrangement joins TRBV9 to TRBJ2-5; D not certain. From germline, CDR1 is SGDLS and CDR2 YYNGEE. Trimming cost V 3 bases and J 5 bases, with 17 bases left between them. The CDR3 has 15 residues. The CDR3 is CASSAADAAGETQYF. The CDR3 coding sequence is TGTGCCAGCAGCGCTGCGGACGCGGCCGGGGAGACCCAGTACTTC.

The chain couples TRBV29-1 to TRBJ1-3, with 9 bases fitting TRBD1. Germline CDR1 SQVTM, CDR2 ANQGSEA. This CDR3 comprises 15 residues. The junction had 11 bases not matched to a gene; V was cut back by 7 bases and J by 4 bases. CDR3 DNA: TGCAGCGGAGCATACAGGGGGCGCACCGGAAACACCATATATTTT. The encoded protein is CSGAYRGRTGNTIYF.

This clonotype was observed many times. This chain links TRBV7-2 with TRBJ2-3, with 11 bases aligning to TRBD2. CDR3 length: 17 residues. The V gene end was trimmed by 2 bases and the J gene end by 0 bases; junction bases not matched to a gene: 4. Germline V gene sequence: CDR1 SGHTA, CDR2 FQGNSA. The CDR3: CASSLLAGGVSTDTQYF. CDR3 DNA sequence: TGTGCCAGCAGCTTACTAGCGGGAGGAGTGAGCACAGATACGCAGTATTTT.

This clonotype was seen a handful of times. V and J are TRBV20-1 and TRBJ1-1, with 8 bases that match TRBD1. The V gene end was trimmed by 2 bases and the J gene end by 4 bases; junction bases not matched to a gene: 3. Germline V gene data show CDR1 as DFQATT and CDR2 as SNEGSKA (reference sequence). The CDR3 is 13 amino acids. CDR3 coding DNA: TGCAGTGCTAGAAACAGGGGGGGCACTGAAGCTTTCTTT. Amino acid sequence: CSARNRGGTEAFF.

This clonotype showed up many times. This rearrangement joins TRBV11-2 to TRBJ2-5; D call uncertain. The V end lost 6 bases, the J end lost 5 bases, and 16 bases lay between the germline ends. CDR1 and CDR2 from the germline V gene are SGHAT and FQNNGV. CDR3 length: 14 residues. The CDR3 here is CASRKIGVGETQYF. CDR3 DNA: TGTGCCAGCAGGAAGATCGGCGTTGGCGAGACCCAGTACTTC.

This clonotype showed up many times. V gene TRBV2 combines with J gene TRBJ1-1; possible D gene TRBD1, 6 bases. The CDR3 has 17 amino acids. CDR1 and CDR2 (germline): SNHLY, FYNNEI. The V end was cut by 5 bases, the J end by 8 bases, with 27 bases between. This CDR3 reads CASSNRLSDSPELEAFF. The CDR3 DNA sequence: TGTGCCAGCAGTAACCGCCTATCGGACAGTCCCGAACTGGAAGCTTTCTTT. The full variable domain, with the rest looked up from reference TRBV2 and TRBJ1-1, is EPEVTQTPSHQVTQMGQEVILRCVPISNHLYFYWYRQILGQKVEFLVSFYNNEISEKSEIFDDQFSVERPDGSNFTLKIRSTKLEDSAMYFCASSNRLSDSPELEAFFGQGTRLTVV.

This clonotype was detected ten times or more. The chain uses TRBV5-1 and TRBJ2-7, with TRBD1 matching 7 bases. The CDR3 totals 14 residues. After removal of 1 base from V and 5 bases from J, the junction contained 6 bases not matched to a gene. Germline V CDR1 and CDR2: SGHRS, YFSETQ. The DNA for the CDR3 is TGCGCCAGCAGCTTGCGACAGGGTCCCCACGAGCAGTACTTC. As protein: CASSLRQGPHEQYF.

This clonotype occurred many times. V and J are TRBV28 and TRBJ2-7, with TRBD1 identical over 7 bases. CDR3 size: 14 residues. The germline V gene has CDR1 MDHEN and CDR2 SYDVKM. Germline trimming cut 8 bases from V and 3 bases from J; bases unmatched to any gene: 10. The DNA for the CDR3 is TGTGCCAGCGCTTTCGGGACAGCATACTACGAGCAGTACTTC. Residues: CASAFGTAYYEQYF.

This clonotype was detected only a few times. The V gene is TRBV7-9, the J gene TRBJ2-7; D gene uncertain. Per the germline V gene, CDR1 is SEHNR and CDR2 is FQNEAQ (reference sequence). This CDR3 spans 15 amino acids. The V and J ends lost 3 bases and 5 bases respectively, with 17 bases between them. The CDR3 region is CASSFPSTEADEQYF. The CDR3 coding sequence is TGTGCCAGCAGCTTCCCCTCGACCGAGGCCGACGAGCAGTACTTC.

This clonotype appeared many times. The chain has TRBV11-2 and TRBJ1-1; D uncertain. The CDR3 has 14 residues. Germline CDR1 is SGHAT and CDR2 is FQNNGV. Deletions cut 1 base from V and 1 base from J, with 7 bases between. Written as DNA, the CDR3 is TGTGCCAGCAGCTTAGCACAGCAGAACACTGAAGCTTTCTTT. It is translated as CASSLAQQNTEAFF. Variable domain in full (rest from reference TRBV11-2 and TRBJ1-1): EAGVAQSPRYKIIEKRQSVAFWCNPISGHATLYWYQQILGQGPKLLIQFQNNGVVDDSQLPKDRFSAERLKGVDSTLKIQPAKLEDSAVYLCASSLAQQNTEAFFGQGTRLTVV.

This clonotype appeared many times. The gene calls are TRBV30 and TRBJ2-2; 10 nucleotides match TRBD2. This CDR3 spans 15 amino acids. Per germline, CDR1 GTSNPN and CDR2 SVGIG (reference sequence). The ends lost 1 base at V and 3 bases at J; junction bases unmatched: 2. The chain's CDR3 is CAWSGLAGDTGELFF. Written as DNA, the CDR3 is TGTGCCTGGAGTGGTCTAGCGGGGGACACCGGGGAGCTGTTTTTT. Using reference TRBV30 and TRBJ2-2 for the parts outside the CDR3, the full variable domain is SQTIHQWPATLVQPVGSPLSLECTVEGTSNPNLYWYRQAAGRGLQLLFYSVGIGQISSEVPQNLSASRPQDRQFILSSKKLLLSDSGFYLCAWSGLAGDTGELFFGEGSRLTVL.

The chain links TRBV6-1 to TRBJ2-3, with D maybe TRBD2 (7 bases). Germline loops: CDR1 MNHNS, CDR2 SASEGT. CDR3 size: 14 residues. V was clipped by 10 bases and J by 3 bases, with 17 bases between them. CDR3 in DNA: TGTGCCACCTACAAGGGGGGGGGAACAGATACGCAGTATTTT. Its protein product is CATYKGGGTDTQYF.

The table lists this clonotype with many counts. The V gene is TRBV18, the J gene TRBJ1-4; D uncertain. Germline CDR1 and CDR2: KGHSH and LQKENI. There are 13 residues in the CDR3. Trimming took off 3 bases at V and 5 bases at J, with 7 bases between the two ends. The CDR3 DNA is TGTGCCAGCTCACCCGAACAGAATGAAAAACTGTTTTTT. Encoded protein: CASSPEQNEKLFF.

The rearrangement links TRBV6-1 to TRBJ1-1; the match to TRBD1 covers 7 bases. Trimming took 5 bases from V and 4 from J; bases not matched to a gene: 7. The CDR3 is made up of 14 amino acids. Germline CDR1 reads MNHNS; CDR2 reads SASEGT. CDR3 in amino acids: CASSPRGWVTEAFF. CDR3 DNA: TGTGCCAGCAGTCCCAGGGGGTGGGTCACTGAAGCTTTCTTT.

There are many counts of this clonotype. The rearrangement joins TRBV27 to TRBJ2-7; 9 bases agree with TRBD1. The V segment lost 6 bases and the J segment 3 bases; nucleotides outside the gene matches: 12. Per germline, CDR1 MNHEY and CDR2 SMNVEV (reference sequence). The CDR3 extends over 16 amino acids. DNA for the CDR3: TGTGCCAGCAGGTATAGAACAGGGGGCGGTATCTACGAGCAGTACTTC. Translation gives CASRYRTGGGIYEQYF.

On this clonotype: A much larger clone differs from this one at a single base, so this may be a read error. This chain links TRBV6-1 with TRBJ1-5, with D unresolved. Between the trimmed V and J ends, which lost 2 bases and 4 bases, there was a span of 9 bases. This CDR3 region has 14 residues. Germline values: CDR1 MNHNS, CDR2 SASEGT. CDR3: CASSEISENQPQHF. The CDR3 bases are TGTGCCAGCAGTGAAATTAGCGAGAATCAGCCCCAGCATTTT.

This clonotype was counted once. An end of the junction does not agree with germline; a read error may underlie this. V usage is TRBV6-1 and J usage is TRBJ1-4; TRBD1 matches 9 bases. This CDR3 is built from 14 residues. Germline V CDR1 and CDR2: MNHNS, SASEGT. The CDR3 protein is CASIPTGGREKLLF. The CDR3 DNA reads as TGTGCCAGCATACCGACAGGGGGACGTGAAAAACTGCTTTTT.